This TCR beta chain was sequenced for a study of blood T cells in healthy people across ages. Points from the study as a whole: Older age went with lower TCR beta diversity per million T cells, in a roughly linear way.

With 8 bases removed from V and 6 bases from J, the gap between germline ends came to 13 bases. Germline V gene sequence: CDR1 SNHLY, CDR2 FYNNEI. The CDR3 has 12 residues. In the case of this clonotype: What it binds is unknown.

Sample-barcoded 5' priming and a J-beta primer mix drove a second PCR of roughly 6 to 12 cycles. Through a template-switch adaptor with 12 random nucleotides, each cDNA molecule received a tag. Each single sample gave us at least 3 million CDR3-containing paired-end reads. TCRdb ran MiXCR on the 5' RACE reads and lists one entry per CDR3 protein. The repertoire holds about 1.8 million distinct CDR3 sequences, about 49% seen once, with around 2.1% in the top ten. The material sequenced was blood. The sequence was obtained from a woman aged 40 to 55 in good health. J is TRBJ1-2 and V is TRBV2, with a weak D call TRBD1 (6 bases). Here the CDR3 reads CASPHREDGYTF. CDR3 bases: TGTGCCAGCCCTCACAGGGAGGATGGCTACACCTTC.